The T cell receptor beta chain under discussion was sequenced for a study of identical twins. This CDR3 spans 13 amino acids. In germline, CDR1 is SGHVS, CDR2 FQNEAQ. The ends were cut back, 5 bases at V and 5 bases at J, with 12 bases in the middle. Details on this clonotype: Its specificity is not known.

Study observations and caveats: For monozygotic twins, models underestimated out-of-frame TCR alpha sharing.

MiXCR, applied by TCRdb to the 5' RACE reads, yields one record per CDR3 protein. The data show about 520,000 distinct CDR3 sequences, 22% seen once. The same data also went into a second study, on T cells expressing NK-cell markers. That source notes: Seven sequenced donors out of eight were HCMV-seropositive, one seronegative. Several donors likewise had their CD3+CD56-NKG2C+ fraction led by these clonotypes. Whether expanded NKG2C+ T cell clones were HCMV-specific remained unclear.

Sequencing input: CD4+ T cells sorted from blood. The receptor's source is a woman aged 18-35 years in good health. The rearrangement joins TRBV7-8 to TRBJ1-1; D ambiguous. Written as DNA, the CDR3 is TGTGCCAGCAGCCCTGGACGATCTACTGAAGCTTTCTTT. It translates to CASSPGRSTEAFF.